Each of the 10 T cell receptor beta chains below was sequenced from the same sample in a study of T cell responses to AZD1222 COVID-19 vaccine. Libraries were prepared by immunoSEQ multiplex PCR; TCRdb keeps only in-frame clonotypes and omits some of them. The table has about 150,000 clones, around 89% seen once. The input for sequencing was peripheral blood, taken on day 0 of AZD1222 vaccination. These receptors all come from an adult in good health.

This sequence joins TRBV4-3 and TRBJ2-5; D is possibly TRBD2 (7 bases). The CDR3 has 15 amino acids. Germline V gene sequence: CDR1 LGHNA, CDR2 YSLEER. V was shortened by 1 base and J by 5 bases, with 14 bases between the two germline ends. CDR3 amino acids: CASSQGAGAAETQYF. CDR3 DNA: TGCGCCAGCAGCCAAGGTGCGGGGGCGGCGGAGACCCAGTACTTC.

The rearrangement links TRBV5-6 to TRBJ2-1, with D unclear. This CDR3 spans 11 amino acids. V lost 0 bases and J 9 bases, leaving 4 bases between the germline ends. Germline assignment: CDR1 SGHDT and CDR2 YYEEEE. The CDR3 here is CASSLASEQFF. The CDR3 DNA sequence: TGTGCCAGCAGCTTGGCCTCTGAGCAGTTCTTC.

CDR3 amino acids: CASSQDRVSYNEQFF. The CDR3 DNA reads TGCGCCAGCAGCCAAGATAGGGTTTCCTACAATGAGCAGTTCTTC. This chain joins TRBV4-3 and TRBJ2-1; D gene unclear. This CDR3 comprises 15 residues. The V end lost 0 bases, the J end lost 1 base, and 7 bases lay between the germline ends. Germline V lookup: CDR1 LGHNA, CDR2 YSLEER.

This chain connects TRBV2 to TRBJ2-4; D is perhaps TRBD2 (6 bases). The length of the CDR3 is 16 residues. Trimming took off 2 bases at V and 0 bases at J, with 11 bases between the two ends. Germline V gives CDR1 SNHLY, CDR2 FYNNEI. CDR3 sequence: CASSEMGLLAKNIQYF. In DNA, the CDR3 is TGTGCCAGCAGTGAAATGGGACTGCTAGCCAAAAACATTCAGTACTTC. Supplemented by reference TRBV2 and TRBJ2-4, the full variable domain reads EPEVTQTPSHQVTQMGQEVILRCVPISNHLYFYWYRQILGQKVEFLVSFYNNEISEKSEIFDDQFSVERPDGSNFTLKIRSTKLEDSAMYFCASSEMGLLAKNIQYFGAGTRLSVL.

The chain combines TRBV9 with TRBJ2-5, with 10 bases lining up with TRBD2. CDR1 and CDR2 (germline): SGDLS, YYNGEE. The CDR3 spans 16 residues. Trimming at V came to 1 base and at J to 6 bases, leaving 9 bases not matched to a gene. The CDR3 sequence is CASSVLLAGDVKTQYF. CDR3 DNA: TGTGCCAGCAGCGTATTGCTAGCGGGAGATGTGAAGACCCAGTACTTC.

The chain is built from TRBV27 and TRBJ1-1; no clear D. This CDR3 is 13 amino acids long. CDR1 is MNHEY and CDR2 is SMNVEV in the germline V gene (reference sequence). CDR3 loop: CVRAGRENTEAFF. The CDR3 region has the DNA TGTGTCCGAGCAGGACGAGAGAACACTGAAGCTTTCTTT.

V usage is TRBV30 and J usage is TRBJ1-6; D remains ambiguous. The germline V and J ends were trimmed by 5 bases and 7 bases, with 9 bases remaining between them. Germline CDR1 is GTSNPN and CDR2 is SVGIG (reference sequence). The CDR3 spans 12 residues. The CDR3, as DNA: TGTGCCTGGGCCTCTTGGAATTCACCCCTCCACTTT. This translates into CAWASWNSPLHF.

This chain links TRBV18 with TRBJ1-2; TRBD1 matches 8 bases. The J segment lost 7 bases and the V segment lost 4 bases, leaving 5 bases of the junction unmatched. The CDR3 covers 13 residues. Germline V gene sequence: CDR1 KGHSH, CDR2 LQKENI. CDR3 DNA sequence: TGTGCCAGCTCACGACAGGGGAGAGGTGGCTACACCTTC. The encoded protein is CASSRQGRGGYTF.

This rearrangement joins TRBV3-1 (or the pseudogene TRBV3-2) to TRBJ2-1; a possible D gene is TRBD2 (6 bases). This CDR3 has 16 residues. V was shortened by 4 bases and J by 3 bases, with 16 bases between the two germline ends. CDR1 LGHDT and CDR2 YNNKEL come from the germline V gene (reference sequence). CDR3 residues: CASSRTLADGYNEQFF. CDR3 nucleotides: TGTGCCAGCAGCCGAACACTAGCCGACGGCTACAATGAGCAGTTCTTC.

The chain combines TRBV28 with TRBJ1-5; D is unresolved. V was pared by 4 bases and J by 0 bases, with 1 base between. Germline CDR1 is MDHEN and CDR2 is SYDVKM. The CDR3 sequence is 12 residues long. The CDR3 DNA reads as TGTGCCAGCAGTTATAGCAATCAGCCCCAGCATTTT. It translates to CASSYSNQPQHF.